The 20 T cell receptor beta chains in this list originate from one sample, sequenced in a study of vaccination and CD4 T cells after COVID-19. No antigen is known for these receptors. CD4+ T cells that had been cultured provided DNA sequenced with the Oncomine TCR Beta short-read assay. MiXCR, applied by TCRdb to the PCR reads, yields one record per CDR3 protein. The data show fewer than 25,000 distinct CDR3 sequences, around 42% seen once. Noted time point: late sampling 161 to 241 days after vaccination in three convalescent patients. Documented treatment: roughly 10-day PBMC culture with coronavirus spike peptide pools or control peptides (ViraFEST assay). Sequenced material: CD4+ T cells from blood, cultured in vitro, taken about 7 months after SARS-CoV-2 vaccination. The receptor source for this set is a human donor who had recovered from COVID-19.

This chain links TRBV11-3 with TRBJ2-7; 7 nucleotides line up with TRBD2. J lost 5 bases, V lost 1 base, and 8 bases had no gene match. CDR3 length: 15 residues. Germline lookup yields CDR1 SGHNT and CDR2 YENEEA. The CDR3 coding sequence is TGTGCCAGCAGCTTAGGGTTGGGCGGGAGCCACGAGCAGTACTTC. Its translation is CASSLGLGGSHEQYF.

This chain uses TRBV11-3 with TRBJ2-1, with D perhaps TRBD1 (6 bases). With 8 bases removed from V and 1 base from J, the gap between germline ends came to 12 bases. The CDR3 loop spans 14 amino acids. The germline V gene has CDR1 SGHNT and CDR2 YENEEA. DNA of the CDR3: TGTGCCAGCGGCCAGGACAGTTCCTACAATGAGCAGTTCTTC. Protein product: CASGQDSSYNEQFF.

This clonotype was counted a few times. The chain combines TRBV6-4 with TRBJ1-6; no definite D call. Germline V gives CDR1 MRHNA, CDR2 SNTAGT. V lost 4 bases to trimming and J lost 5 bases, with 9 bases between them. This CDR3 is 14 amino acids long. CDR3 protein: CASSVLPDNSPLHF. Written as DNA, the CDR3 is TGTGCCAGCAGTGTCCTCCCAGATAATTCACCCCTCCACTTT.

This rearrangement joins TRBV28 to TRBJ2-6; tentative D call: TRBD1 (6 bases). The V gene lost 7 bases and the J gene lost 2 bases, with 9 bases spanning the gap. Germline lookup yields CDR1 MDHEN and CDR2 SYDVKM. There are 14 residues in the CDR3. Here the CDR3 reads CASTKGAGANVLTF. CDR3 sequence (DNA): TGTGCCAGCACGAAGGGGGCTGGGGCCAACGTCCTGACTTTC.

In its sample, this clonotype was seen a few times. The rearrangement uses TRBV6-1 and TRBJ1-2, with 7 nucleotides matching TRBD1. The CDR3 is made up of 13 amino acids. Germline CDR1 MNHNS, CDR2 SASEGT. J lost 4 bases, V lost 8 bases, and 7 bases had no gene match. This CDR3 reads CASQQHRGYGYTF. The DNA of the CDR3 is TGTGCCAGCCAACAGCACAGGGGCTATGGCTACACCTTC.

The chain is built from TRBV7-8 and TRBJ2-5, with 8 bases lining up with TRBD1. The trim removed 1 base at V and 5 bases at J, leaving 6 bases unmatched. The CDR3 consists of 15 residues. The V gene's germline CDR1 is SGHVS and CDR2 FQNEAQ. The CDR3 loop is CASSLGTGLGETQYF. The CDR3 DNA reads TGTGCCAGCAGCTTAGGGACAGGGTTAGGGGAGACCCAGTACTTC.

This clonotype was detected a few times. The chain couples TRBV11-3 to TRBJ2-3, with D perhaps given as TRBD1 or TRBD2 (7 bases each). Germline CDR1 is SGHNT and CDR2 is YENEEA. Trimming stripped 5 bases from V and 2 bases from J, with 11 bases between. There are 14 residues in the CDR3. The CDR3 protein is CASSQGGTTDTQYF. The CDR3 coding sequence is TGTGCCAGCAGCCAGGGGGGGACCACAGATACGCAGTATTTT.

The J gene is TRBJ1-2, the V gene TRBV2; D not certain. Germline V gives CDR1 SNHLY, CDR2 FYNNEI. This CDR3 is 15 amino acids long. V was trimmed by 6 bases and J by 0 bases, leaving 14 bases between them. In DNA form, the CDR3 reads TGTGCCAGCAGCTTCCTGCTGTCGTCTAACTATGGCTACACCTTC. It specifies CASSFLLSSNYGYTF.

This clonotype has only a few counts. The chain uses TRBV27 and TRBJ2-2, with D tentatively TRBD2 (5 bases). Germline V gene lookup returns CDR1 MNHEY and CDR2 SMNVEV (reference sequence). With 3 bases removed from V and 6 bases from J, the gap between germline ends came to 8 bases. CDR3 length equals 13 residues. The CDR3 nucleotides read TGTGCCAGCAGTTTCCTAGCTCCCGGGGAGCTGTTTTTT. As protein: CASSFLAPGELFF.

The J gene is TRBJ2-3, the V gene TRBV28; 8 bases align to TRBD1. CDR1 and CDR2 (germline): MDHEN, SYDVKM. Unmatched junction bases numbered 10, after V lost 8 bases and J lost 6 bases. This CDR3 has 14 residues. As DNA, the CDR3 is TGTGCCAGCCTAGGACAGGGTTATTGGGATACGCAGTATTTT. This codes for CASLGQGYWDTQYF.

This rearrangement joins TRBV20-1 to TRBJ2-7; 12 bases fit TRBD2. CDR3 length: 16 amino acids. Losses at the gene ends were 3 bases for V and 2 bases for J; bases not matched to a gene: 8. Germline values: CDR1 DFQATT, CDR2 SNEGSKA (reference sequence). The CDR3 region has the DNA TGCAGTGCTAGCGAAGGGACTAGCGGGCAAACCTACGAGCAGTACTTC. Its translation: CSASEGTSGQTYEQYF.

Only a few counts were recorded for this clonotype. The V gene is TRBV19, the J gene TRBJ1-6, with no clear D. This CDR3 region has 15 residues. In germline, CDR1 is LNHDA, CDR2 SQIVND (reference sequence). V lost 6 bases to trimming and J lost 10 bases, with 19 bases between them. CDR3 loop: CASRATSFQDSPLHF. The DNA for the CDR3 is TGTGCCAGTAGAGCCACCTCCTTCCAGGACTCACCCCTCCACTTT.

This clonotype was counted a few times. The DNA for the CDR3 is TGTGCCACCAGTGATTCCAGGACAGGGGACAATTCACCCCTCCACTTT. This gives the protein CATSDSRTGDNSPLHF. This sequence joins TRBV24-1 and TRBJ1-6; 9 nucleotides align to TRBD1. J was trimmed by 7 bases and V by 2 bases; bases with no gene match: 5. The V gene's germline CDR1 is KGHDR and CDR2 SFDVKD. This CDR3 has 16 amino acids.

The CDR3 is CATPGGTGYEQYF. The CDR3 region has the DNA TGTGCCACCCCGGGAGGGACGGGGTACGAGCAGTACTTC. The chain joins TRBV27 to TRBJ2-7, with 8 bases fitting TRBD2. Per the germline V gene, CDR1 is MNHEY and CDR2 is SMNVEV (reference sequence). The CDR3 loop spans 13 amino acids. V was clipped by 10 bases and J by 4 bases; unmatched bases: 9.

DNA of the CDR3: TGTGCCAGCAGTTTATTGGCAAACACTGAAGCTTTCTTT. It is translated as CASSLLANTEAFF. The genes are TRBV12-3 or TRBV12-4 and TRBJ1-1; D not resolved. V gave up 2 bases and J gave up 2 bases, with 6 bases separating them. The CDR3 has 13 residues.

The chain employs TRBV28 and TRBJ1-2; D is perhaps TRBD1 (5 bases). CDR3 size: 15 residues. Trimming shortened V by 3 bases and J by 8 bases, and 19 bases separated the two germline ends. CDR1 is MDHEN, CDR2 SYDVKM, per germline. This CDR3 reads CASSFNPGTAGGYTF. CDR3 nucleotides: TGTGCCAGCAGTTTCAATCCAGGGACTGCGGGGGGCTACACCTTC.

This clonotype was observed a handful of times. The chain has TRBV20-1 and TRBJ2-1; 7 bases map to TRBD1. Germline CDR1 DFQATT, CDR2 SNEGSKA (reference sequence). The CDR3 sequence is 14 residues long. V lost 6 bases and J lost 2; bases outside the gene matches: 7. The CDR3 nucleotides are TGCAGTGCGACCCCCGGGACAGCCTACAATGAGCAGTTCTTC. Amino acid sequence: CSATPGTAYNEQFF.

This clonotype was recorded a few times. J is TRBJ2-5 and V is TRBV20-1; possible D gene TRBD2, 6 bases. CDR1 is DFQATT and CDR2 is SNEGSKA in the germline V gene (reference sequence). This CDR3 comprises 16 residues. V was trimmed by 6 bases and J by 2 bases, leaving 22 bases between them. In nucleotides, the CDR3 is TGCAGTGCCACCCCCCGAGCGGAGCGGGCACAAGAGACCCAGTACTTC. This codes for CSATPRAERAQETQYF.

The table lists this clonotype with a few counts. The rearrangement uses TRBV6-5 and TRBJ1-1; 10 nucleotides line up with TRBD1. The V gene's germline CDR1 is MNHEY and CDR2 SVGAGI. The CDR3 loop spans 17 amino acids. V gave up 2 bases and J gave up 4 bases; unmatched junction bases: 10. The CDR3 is CASSYRVVWTGGTEAFF. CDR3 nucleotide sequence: TGTGCCAGCAGTTACCGCGTAGTTTGGACAGGGGGCACTGAAGCTTTCTTT.

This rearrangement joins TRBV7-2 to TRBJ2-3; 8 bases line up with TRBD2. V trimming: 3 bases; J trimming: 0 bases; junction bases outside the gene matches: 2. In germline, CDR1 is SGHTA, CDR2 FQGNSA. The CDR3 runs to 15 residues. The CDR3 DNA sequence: TGTGCCAGCAGCTTGGGACTAGTGAGCACAGATACGCAGTATTTT. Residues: CASSLGLVSTDTQYF.